A single T cell receptor beta chain is shown here with its context. The sample comes from a study of siplizumab effects on memory and regulatory T cells. Trimming removed 3 bases at V and 6 bases at J, with 18 bases between. In germline, CDR1 is KGHSH, CDR2 LQKENI. The CDR3 consists of 17 residues. Data came from immunoSEQ multiplex PCR; TCRdb stores just in-frame clones and leaves some out. The data contain roughly 100,000 clones, about 94% of them singletons. V is TRBV18 and J is TRBJ2-6, with D possibly being TRBD1 (6 bases). The sequenced sample consisted of CD4+ T cells sorted from blood. The clonotype was recovered from a human donor in good health. CDR3 sequence (DNA): TGTGCCAGCTCACCCCAGACAGGTCGCTCTAAGGCCAACGTCCTGACTTTC. Protein sequence: CASSPQTGRSKANVLTF.